A single sample is the source of the 22 T cell receptor beta chains below, sequenced in a study of blood T cell repertoires in COVID-19. TCRdb's table, derived via immunoSEQ multiplex PCR, lists solely in-frame clones and lacks some. Altogether tens of thousands of clones are present, 65% to 85% being singletons, with the ten largest covering 7.2%. Material for sequencing was peripheral blood. These receptors were collected from a man between 60 and 75 years old with acute or convalescent COVID-19.

This sequence joins TRBV4-2 and TRBJ2-7; weak D call: TRBD1 (6 bases). Deletions cut 4 bases from V and 2 bases from J, with 15 bases between. Germline-derived CDR1 and CDR2 are LGHNA and YNFKEQ. The CDR3 spans 15 residues. The CDR3 loop is CASSPSTQGTYEQYF. CDR3 nucleotide sequence: TGTGCCAGCAGCCCGTCCACACAGGGAACCTACGAGCAGTACTTC.

This clone is classed as large. The rearrangement uses TRBV6-6 and TRBJ2-3, with D maybe TRBD2 (6 bases). CDR1 MNHNY and CDR2 SVGAGI come from the germline V gene (reference sequence). The CDR3 has 14 residues. Trimming removed 1 base from V and 3 bases from J, with 8 bases in between. CDR3 region: CASSYLEGTDTQYF. CDR3 bases: TGTGCCAGCAGTTACTTGGAGGGGACAGATACGCAGTATTTT.

The gene calls are TRBV6-5 and TRBJ1-3; D remains unclear. From germline, CDR1 is MNHEY and CDR2 SVGAGI. This CDR3 region has 15 residues. V lost 2 bases, J lost 0 bases, and 8 bases lay in between. CDR3 coding DNA: TGTGCCAGCAGTTACACGAGATCCTCTGGAAACACCATATATTTT. This gives the protein CASSYTRSSGNTIYF.

The chain carries TRBV12-5 and TRBJ2-3, with 13 bases lining up with TRBD2. Per germline, CDR1 LGHNT and CDR2 FRNRAP. V lost 2 bases to trimming and J lost 9 bases; unmatched junction nucleotides: 2. This CDR3 spans 14 amino acids. CDR3 residues: CASGLTSGGATQYF. The CDR3 DNA sequence: TGTGCTAGTGGTTTGACTAGCGGGGGGGCGACGCAGTATTTT.

This chain connects TRBV10-3 to TRBJ2-5; TRBD1 might be the D (6 bases). Germline loops: CDR1 ENHRY, CDR2 SYGVKD. The CDR3 is 12 residues long. V shed 8 bases and J shed 3 bases, with 10 bases lying between them. The CDR3 nucleotides read TGTGCCATCGCGAGGACAGAAGAGACCCAGTACTTC. This gives the protein CAIARTEETQYF.

In its sample, this clone was seen once. The chain employs TRBV6-5 and TRBJ1-4; weak D call: TRBD1 (5 bases). V was clipped by 6 bases and J by 10 bases, with 15 bases between them. Germline V gives CDR1 MNHEY, CDR2 SVGAGI. This CDR3 is 13 amino acids long. CDR3 sequence reads: CASSAPQGRKLFF. The CDR3 nucleotides are TGTGCCAGCAGCGCCCCGCAGGGAAGAAAACTGTTTTTT.

This sequence joins TRBV5-8 and TRBJ2-1; no reliable D call. The CDR3 loop spans 16 amino acids. V shed 2 bases and J shed 0 bases, with 12 bases lying between them. Germline CDR1 SGHTS, CDR2 YDEGEE. Written as DNA, the CDR3 is TGTGCCAGCAGCTTCTCTCTGGGCCTCTCCTACAATGAGCAGTTCTTC. This translates into CASSFSLGLSYNEQFF.

The chain combines TRBV3-1 (or the pseudogene TRBV3-2) with TRBJ2-1, with 7 bases identical to TRBD2. Germline V gene lookup returns CDR1 LGHDT and CDR2 YNNKEL (reference sequence). The ends lost 5 bases at V and 0 bases at J; junction bases unmatched: 7. This CDR3 contains 16 residues. The CDR3 sequence is CASSFRLALSYNEQFF. The CDR3 DNA is TGTGCCAGCAGCTTCAGACTAGCCCTCTCCTACAATGAGCAGTTCTTC.

CDR3 DNA: TGTGCCAGCAGTACTACTGGGGCGGAGACCCAGTACTTC. This codes for CASSTTGAETQYF. The chain recombines TRBV6-5 with TRBJ2-5; tentative D call: TRBD1 (5 bases). The ends were cut back, 5 bases at V and 5 bases at J, with 12 bases in the middle. The CDR3 consists of 13 residues. The germline CDR1 and CDR2 sequences are MNHEY and SVGAGI.

The V call is TRBV9, the J call TRBJ1-3; D perhaps matches TRBD1 (6 bases). This CDR3 is 15 amino acids long. V gave up 2 bases and J gave up 1 base, with 10 bases separating them. Germline CDR1 and CDR2: SGDLS and YYNGEE. The CDR3 DNA follows: TGTGCCAGCAGCGTCTTACAGGGATCTGGAAACACCATATATTTT. Translated: CASSVLQGSGNTIYF.

In this sample, this clone turned up many times. The chain has TRBV3-1 (or the pseudogene TRBV3-2) and TRBJ2-2; D perhaps matches TRBD2 (6 bases). The CDR3 loop spans 14 amino acids. Germline loops: CDR1 LGHDT, CDR2 YNNKEL (reference sequence). The ends were cut back, 6 bases at V and 3 bases at J, with 11 bases in the middle. CDR3 nucleotides: TGTGCCAGCAGGGTTAGCGGCGACACCGGGGAGCTGTTTTTT. As protein: CASRVSGDTGELFF.

The chain uses TRBV7-8 and TRBJ2-1; the match to TRBD2 covers 7 bases. V lost 2 bases to trimming and J lost 1 base; unmatched junction nucleotides: 2. CDR1 is SGHVS, CDR2 FQNEAQ, per germline. There are 15 residues in the CDR3. CDR3 sequence: CASSLFGGSYNEQFF. CDR3 sequence (DNA): TGTGCCAGCAGCTTATTCGGGGGGTCCTACAATGAGCAGTTCTTC.

This clone was counted once. In DNA form, the CDR3 reads TGTGCCAGCAGAATTCCCCGGACCGGACAGGGAGACACTGAAGCTTTCTTT. Translation: CASRIPRTGQGDTEAFF. The chain uses TRBV2 and TRBJ1-1, with TRBD1 matching 8 bases. Trimming at V came to 6 bases and at J to 3 bases, leaving 15 bases not matched to a gene. The CDR3 is 17 amino acids. Germline-derived CDR1 and CDR2 are SNHLY and FYNNEI.

V is TRBV2 and J is TRBJ1-5, with 7 positions matching TRBD1. This CDR3 is 13 amino acids long. Germline CDR1 and CDR2: SNHLY and FYNNEI. The junction had 10 bases not matched to a gene; V was cut back by 6 bases and J by 11 bases. CDR3 DNA sequence: TGTGCCAGCAGAAGACAGGGAGCAGAGACCCAGCATTTT. Amino acids: CASRRQGAETQHF.

This clone was seen only once. The gene calls are TRBV6-6 and TRBJ2-3; possible D gene TRBD2, 6 bases. The CDR3 has 13 amino acids. Trimming removed 8 bases from V and 3 bases from J, with 12 bases in between. Germline assignment: CDR1 MNHNY and CDR2 SVGAGI (reference sequence). This chain's CDR3 is CASLGGRTDTQYF. The CDR3 nucleotides are TGTGCCAGCCTCGGAGGGCGGACAGATACGCAGTATTTT.

In DNA form, the CDR3 reads TGTGCCAGCTGCGAATCCGGTTCACCCCTCCACTTT. It encodes CASCESGSPLHF. The V and J genes are TRBV6-5 and TRBJ1-6; unclear D gene. The CDR3 sequence is 12 residues long. Looked up from germline, CDR1 is MNHEY and CDR2 is SVGAGI. V was cut by 8 bases and J by 9 bases, with 11 bases left in between.

The chain joins TRBV23-1 to TRBJ1-3; D gene unclear. TRBV23-1 is designated an ORF whose function remains uncertain. The V gene lost 7 bases and the J gene lost 5 bases, with 18 bases spanning the gap. The CDR3 sequence is 15 residues long. Here the CDR3 DNA reads TGCGCCAGCATCAGGAGGGCTCACCTGAGAAACACCATATATTTT. As protein: CASIRRAHLRNTIYF.

The CDR3 bases are TGTGCCAGTAGTATAGGCGGGGTAACCTGGGGAGAGACCCAGTACTTC. Its protein product is CASSIGGVTWGETQYF. The chain uses TRBV19 and TRBJ2-5, with a tentative D call TRBD2 (6 bases). V lost 1 base to trimming and J lost 4 bases, with 16 bases between them. The CDR3 totals 16 residues. Germline CDR1 LNHDA, CDR2 SQIVND (reference sequence).

J is TRBJ2-5 and V is TRBV28, with D possibly TRBD1 on 6 matching bases. V lost 8 bases and J lost 5, with 18 bases in between. Per the germline V gene, CDR1 is MDHEN and CDR2 is SYDVKM. The CDR3 runs to 14 residues. The DNA for the CDR3 is TGTGCCAGCTTTACAGGGATGGGGGTGGAGACCCAGTACTTC. Residues: CASFTGMGVETQYF.

The chain uses TRBV9 and TRBJ2-2; TRBD1 matches at 8 bases. The CDR3 length is 15 residues. V lost 4 bases and J lost 3; bases outside the gene matches: 5. Germline lookup yields CDR1 SGDLS and CDR2 YYNGEE. The CDR3 nucleotides read TGTGCCAGCAGCACGCTGACAGGGGACACCGGGGAGCTGTTTTTT. Its translation: CASSTLTGDTGELFF.

This clone was counted a single time. The rearrangement links TRBV18 to TRBJ2-5; 7 bases align to TRBD2. With V trimmed by 4 bases and J by 0 bases, 8 bases remained unmatched. The CDR3 loop spans 16 amino acids. Germline V gene lookup returns CDR1 KGHSH and CDR2 LQKENI. CDR3 DNA sequence: TGTGCCAGCTCACTTAACCAGGGAGGGAACCAAGAGACCCAGTACTTC. Its protein is CASSLNQGGNQETQYF.

This clone is classed as medium-sized. V usage is TRBV6-1 and J usage is TRBJ2-5, with TRBD2 matching over 10 bases. Germline CDR1 reads MNHNS; CDR2 reads SASEGT. The V gene end was trimmed by 3 bases and the J gene end by 0 bases; junction bases not matched to a gene: 1. This CDR3 contains 15 residues. The chain's CDR3 is CASSELAGDQETQYF. CDR3 in DNA: TGTGCCAGCAGTGAGCTAGCGGGGGACCAAGAGACCCAGTACTTC.